Below are 6 T cell receptor beta chains sequenced from a single sample in a study of CD8 T cells in Susac syndrome. RNA was extracted with the RNeasy kit, and a quantity of 0.5 to 1 ug was reverse transcribed using random hexamers. TCRdb re-analysed the immunoSEQ multiplex PCR reads in MiXCR, keeping a single row per CDR3 protein. The sample yields 75,000 to 95,000 distinct CDR3 sequences, 90% to 95% seen once. The material sequenced was CD8+ T cells from PBMCs. Receptor source: a human donor with multiple sclerosis.

V is TRBV4-2 and J is TRBJ2-7, with 12 nucleotides matching TRBD2. Trimming removed 4 bases from V and 5 bases from J; junction bases left unmatched: 12. The CDR3 runs 17 residues. In germline, CDR1 is LGHNA, CDR2 YNFKEQ. Here the CDR3 reads CASSRLTSGGGLHEQYF. The CDR3 nucleotides are TGTGCCAGCAGCCGGCTGACTAGCGGGGGAGGCCTCCACGAGCAGTACTTC.

CDR3 DNA sequence: TGTGCCAGCGGTGGCCGAGGATTGAGAGATACGCAGTATTTT. Its protein is CASGGRGLRDTQYF. The chain links TRBV9 to TRBJ2-3; D call uncertain. Germline V gene data show CDR1 as SGDLS and CDR2 as YYNGEE. Trimming removed 7 bases from V and 5 bases from J, with 17 bases in between. This CDR3 spans 14 amino acids.

This clonotype has only one observation. The chain carries TRBV7-8 and TRBJ2-5, with D possibly matching TRBD2 (7 bases). Germline loops: CDR1 SGHVS, CDR2 FQNEAQ. The CDR3 loop spans 14 amino acids. The V and J ends lost 10 bases and 5 bases respectively, with 20 bases between them. The CDR3 spells CATLFRGAGETQYF. CDR3 nucleotide sequence: TGTGCCACCCTATTCCGGGGGGCCGGGGAGACCCAGTACTTC.

The rearrangement links TRBV28 to TRBJ2-7; a weak D match, TRBD2 (6 bases). The length of the CDR3 is 13 residues. Between the trimmed V and J ends, which lost 4 bases and 3 bases, there was a span of 10 bases. CDR1 and CDR2 from the germline V gene are MDHEN and SYDVKM. CDR3 DNA: TGTGCCAGCAGTTGGGCGGGGTACTACGAGCAGTACTTC. This gives the protein CASSWAGYYEQYF.

The rearrangement joins TRBV30 to TRBJ2-2; D assignment may be TRBD1 or TRBD2 (6 bases each). V was pared by 0 bases and J by 6 bases, with 17 bases between. CDR3 size: 16 residues. Germline CDR1 and CDR2: GTSNPN and SVGIG (reference sequence). This chain's CDR3 is CAWSVSNRGRAGELFF. The CDR3 DNA reads as TGTGCCTGGAGTGTAAGCAACCGGGGGCGCGCCGGGGAGCTGTTTTTT. Based on the CDR3 plus reference TRBV30 and TRBJ2-2, the full variable domain is SQTIHQWPATLVQPVGSPLSLECTVEGTSNPNLYWYRQAAGRGLQLLFYSVGIGQISSEVPQNLSASRPQDRQFILSSKKLLLSDSGFYLCAWSVSNRGRAGELFFGEGSRLTVL.

V is TRBV19 and J is TRBJ2-2; D may be TRBD1 or TRBD2 (5 bases each). This CDR3 is built from 14 residues. Germline V gene sequence: CDR1 LNHDA, CDR2 SQIVND (reference sequence). Trimming shortened V by 4 bases and J by 7 bases, and 13 bases separated the two germline ends. The CDR3 loop is CASSSTRAGGELFF. CDR3 DNA sequence: TGTGCCAGTAGTAGTACCAGGGCGGGCGGGGAGCTGTTTTTT.